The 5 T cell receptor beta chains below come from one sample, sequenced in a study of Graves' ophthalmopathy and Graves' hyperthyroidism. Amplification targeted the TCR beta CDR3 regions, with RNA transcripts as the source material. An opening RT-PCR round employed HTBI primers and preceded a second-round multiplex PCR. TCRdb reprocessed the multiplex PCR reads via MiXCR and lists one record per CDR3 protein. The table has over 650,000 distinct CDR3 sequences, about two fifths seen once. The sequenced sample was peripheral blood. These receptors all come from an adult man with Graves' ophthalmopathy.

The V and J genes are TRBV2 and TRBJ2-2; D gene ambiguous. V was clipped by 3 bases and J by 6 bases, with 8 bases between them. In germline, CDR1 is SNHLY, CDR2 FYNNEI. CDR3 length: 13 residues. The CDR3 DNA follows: TGTGCCAGCAGTGATGGGGAACCCGGGGAGCTGTTTTTT. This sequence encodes CASSDGEPGELFF.

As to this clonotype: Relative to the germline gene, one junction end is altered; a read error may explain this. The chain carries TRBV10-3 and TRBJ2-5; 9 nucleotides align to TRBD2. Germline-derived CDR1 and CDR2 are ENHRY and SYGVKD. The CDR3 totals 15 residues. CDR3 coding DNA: TGTGCCAGCAGTGGGGTAGCGGGAGATTGGGAGACCCAGTACTTC. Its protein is CASSGVAGDWETQYF.

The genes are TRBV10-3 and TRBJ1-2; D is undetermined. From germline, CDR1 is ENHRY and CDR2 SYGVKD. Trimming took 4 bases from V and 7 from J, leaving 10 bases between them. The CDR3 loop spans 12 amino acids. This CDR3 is CAISGGLSGYTF. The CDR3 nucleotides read TGTGCCATCAGTGGAGGTCTCAGTGGCTACACCTTC.

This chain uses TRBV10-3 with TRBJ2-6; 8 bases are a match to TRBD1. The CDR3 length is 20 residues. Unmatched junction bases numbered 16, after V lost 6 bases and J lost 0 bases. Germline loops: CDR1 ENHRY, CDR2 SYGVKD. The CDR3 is CAISYGVPGQARSGANVLTF. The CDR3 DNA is TGTGCCATCAGCTACGGGGTTCCGGGACAGGCTCGCTCTGGGGCCAACGTCCTGACTTTC.

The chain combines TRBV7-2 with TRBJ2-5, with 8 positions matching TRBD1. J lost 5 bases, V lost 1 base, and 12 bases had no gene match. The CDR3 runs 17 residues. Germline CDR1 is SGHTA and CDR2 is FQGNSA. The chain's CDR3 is CASSLEVTGQGVETQYF. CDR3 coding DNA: TGTGCCAGCAGCTTAGAGGTAACCGGACAGGGAGTGGAGACCCAGTACTTC.